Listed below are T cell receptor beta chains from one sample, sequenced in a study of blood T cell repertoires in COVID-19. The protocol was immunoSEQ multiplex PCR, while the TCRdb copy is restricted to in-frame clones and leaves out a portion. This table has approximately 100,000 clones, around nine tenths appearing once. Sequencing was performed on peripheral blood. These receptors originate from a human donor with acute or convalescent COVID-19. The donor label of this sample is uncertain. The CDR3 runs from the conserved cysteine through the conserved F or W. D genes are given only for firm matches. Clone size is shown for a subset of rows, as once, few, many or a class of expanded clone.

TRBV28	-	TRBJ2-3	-	CASSPRRLPWGDPDTQYF	TGTGCCAGCAGTCCCCGCCGACTACCGTGGGGGGATCCAGATACGCAGTATTTT
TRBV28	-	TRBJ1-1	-	CASSLQTPGAFF	TGTGCCAGCAGCCTACAAACCCCAGGGGCTTTCTTT
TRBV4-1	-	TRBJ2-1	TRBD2	CASSQDLASGERNNEQFF	TGCGCCAGCAGCCAAGATCTGGCTAGCGGGGAGAGGAACAATGAGCAGTTCTTC
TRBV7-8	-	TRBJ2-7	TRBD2	CASSLGLAGGAREQYF	TGTGCCAGCAGCTTGGGACTAGCGGGGGGGGCCCGGGAGCAGTACTTC
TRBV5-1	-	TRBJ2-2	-	CASSFAGVTGELFF	TGCGCCAGCAGCTTTGCAGGGGTGACCGGGGAGCTGTTTTTT
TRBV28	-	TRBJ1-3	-	CASSSTGRGNSGNTIYF	TGTGCCAGCAGTTCTACCGGCAGGGGTAACTCTGGAAACACCATATATTTT
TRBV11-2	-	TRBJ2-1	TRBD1	CASSLFRGSSPYNEQFF	TGTGCCAGCAGCTTATTCAGGGGGTCCTCCCCCTACAATGAGCAGTTCTTC
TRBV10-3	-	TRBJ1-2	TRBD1	CAISFPGQGHGYTF	TGTGCCATCAGTTTTCCGGGACAGGGGCATGGCTACACCTTC
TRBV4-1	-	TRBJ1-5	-	CASARSQASNQPQHF	TGCGCCAGCGCTCGTTCCCAGGCTAGCAATCAGCCCCAGCATTTT
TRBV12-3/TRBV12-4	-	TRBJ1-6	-	CASRQGYSPLHF	TGTGCCAGCAGGCAGGGTTATTCACCCCTCCACTTT
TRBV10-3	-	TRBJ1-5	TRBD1	CAMGADRASQPQHF	TGTGCCATGGGGGCCGACAGGGCCAGCCAGCCCCAGCATTTT
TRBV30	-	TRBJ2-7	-	CAWSVKGDLYLYF	TGTGCCTGGAGTGTAAAGGGGGACCTCTATCTTTACTTC
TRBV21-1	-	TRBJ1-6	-	CASSPVGTGINSPLHF	-
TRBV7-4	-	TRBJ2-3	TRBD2	CASSPGPLAGAGDTQYF	TGTGCCAGCAGCCCCGGCCCACTAGCGGGGGCAGGAGATACGCAGTATTTT
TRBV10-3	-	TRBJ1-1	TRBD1	CAISAPATGINTEAFF	TGTGCCATCAGTGCACCCGCGACAGGGATAAACACTGAAGCTTTCTTT
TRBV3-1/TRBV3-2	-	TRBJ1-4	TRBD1	CASSNRGDEKLFF	TGTGCCAGCAGCAACAGGGGCGATGAAAAACTGTTTTTT
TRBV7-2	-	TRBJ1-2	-	CASSLLRDYGYTF	TGTGCCAGCAGCTTACTTCGGGACTATGGCTACACCTTC
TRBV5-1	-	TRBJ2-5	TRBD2	CASSSTSGKQETQYF	TGCGCCAGCAGCTCGACTAGCGGGAAGCAAGAGACCCAGTACTTC
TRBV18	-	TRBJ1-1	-	CASSPKRAGAEAFF	TGTGCCAGCTCACCTAAAAGGGCAGGGGCTGAAGCTTTCTTT
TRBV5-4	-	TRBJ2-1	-	CASSLGHSSYNEQFF	TGTGCCAGCAGCTTGGGGCACAGCTCCTACAATGAGCAGTTCTTC
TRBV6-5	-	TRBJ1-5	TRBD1	CASRGTGGSNQPQHF	TGTGCCAGCAGGGGGACAGGGGGTAGCAATCAGCCCCAGCATTTT
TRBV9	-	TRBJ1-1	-	CASSPSGGVGTEAFF	TGTGCCAGCAGCCCCTCCGGCGGGGTCGGCACTGAAGCTTTCTTT
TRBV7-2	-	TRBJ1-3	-	CASSLGWAGVNGNTIYF	TGTGCCAGCAGCTTAGGCTGGGCAGGGGTTAATGGAAACACCATATATTTT
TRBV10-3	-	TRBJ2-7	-	CAISSVTGPRTYEQYF	TGTGCCATCAGCTCTGTAACAGGGCCCAGAACCTACGAGCAGTACTTC
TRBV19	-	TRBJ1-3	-	CASTMGPGNTIYF	TGTGCCAGTACCATGGGGCCTGGAAACACCATATATTTT
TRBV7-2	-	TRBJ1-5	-	CASSLTRTYSNQPQHF	TGTGCCAGCAGCTTAACGCGGACTTATAGCAATCAGCCCCAGCATTTT
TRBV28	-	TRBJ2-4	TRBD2	CASKRGWAKNIQYF	TGTGCCAGCAAGCGGGGTTGGGCCAAAAACATTCAGTACTTC
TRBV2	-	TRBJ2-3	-	CASANTTSHSTDTQYF	TGTGCCAGCGCCAATACTACTAGTCATTCCACAGATACGCAGTATTTT
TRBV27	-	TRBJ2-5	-	CASSSTLTKKETQYF	TGTGCCAGCAGTTCGACTCTGACGAAAAAAGAGACCCAGTACTTC
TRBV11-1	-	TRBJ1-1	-	CASSFQGSGTEAFF	TGTGCCAGCAGCTTTCAGGGGTCGGGCACTGAAGCTTTCTTT
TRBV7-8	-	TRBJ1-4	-	CASSLDPTGSGGVENEKLFF	TGTGCCAGCAGCTTAGACCCAACAGGGAGCGGGGGGGTGGAGAATGAAAAACTGTTTTTT
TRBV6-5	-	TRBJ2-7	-	CASSKQGILSEQYF	TGTGCCAGCAGTAAACAGGGAATCTTAAGCGAGCAGTACTTC
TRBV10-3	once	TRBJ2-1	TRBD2	CAISESEGTSGYNEQFF	TGTGCCATCAGTGAGAGCGAAGGCACTAGCGGCTACAATGAGCAGTTCTTC
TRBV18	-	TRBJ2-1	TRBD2	CASSPENRLAGGNEQFF	TGTGCCAGCTCACCCGAAAACCGACTAGCAGGAGGCAATGAGCAGTTCTTC
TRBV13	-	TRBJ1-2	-	CASSSFGRGGASNYGYTF	TGTGCCAGCAGCTCCTTCGGGCGCGGGGGCGCCTCTAACTATGGCTACACCTTC
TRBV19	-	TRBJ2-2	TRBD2	CVSNPGLAGGQVTGELFF	TGTGTCAGTAACCCGGGACTAGCGGGGGGCCAGGTCACCGGGGAGCTGTTTTTT
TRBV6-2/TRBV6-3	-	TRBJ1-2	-	CASSYSSSYTF	TGTGCCAGCAGTTACTCGAGCAGCTACACCTTC
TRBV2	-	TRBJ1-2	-	CASTRQDRGGYTF	TGTGCCAGCACGAGACAGGATCGGGGCGGCTACACCTTC
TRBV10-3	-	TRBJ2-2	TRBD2	CAISERGANTGELFF	TGTGCCATCTCAGAGCGGGGGGCGAACACCGGGGAGCTGTTTTTT
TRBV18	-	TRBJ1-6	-	CASSPPIANSPLHF	TGTGCCAGCTCACCGCCTATAGCCAATTCACCCCTCCACTTT
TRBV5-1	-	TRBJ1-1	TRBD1	CASRGQGEAFF	TGCGCCAGCAGGGGACAGGGTGAAGCTTTCTTT
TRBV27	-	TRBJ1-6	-	CASSLGGVYNSPLHF	TGTGCCAGCAGTTTAGGGGGGGTCTATAATTCACCCCTCCACTTT
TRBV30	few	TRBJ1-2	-	CAWTRVLSGYTF	TGTGCCTGGACTCGGGTTCTAAGTGGCTACACCTTC
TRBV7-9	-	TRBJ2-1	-	CASSSSAPNEQFF	TGTGCCAGCAGCTCTAGCGCCCCCAATGAGCAGTTCTTC
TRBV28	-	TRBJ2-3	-	CASSTYTDTQYF	TGTGCCAGCAGTACCTACACAGATACGCAGTATTTT